This TCR beta chain emerged from a study of T cells expressing NK-cell markers. Study context: Beta-chain profiling covered CD3+CD56+NKG2C+, CD3+CD56+NKG2C- and CD3+CD56-NKG2C+ sorted subsets. HCMV seropositivity marked seven of the eight sequenced donors; one was seronegative. The study, taken as a whole, reports: Researchers report these clonotypes also headed the CD3+CD56-NKG2C+ fraction in a few donors.

Synthesis of TCR beta cDNA relied on 5'RACE template switching carrying UMIs. TCRdb re-called the 5' RACE reads, yielding one record per CDR3 amino acid sequence without DNA. The sample has approximately 420,000 distinct CDR3 sequences. A note on this clonotype: Its target is not known.

The CDR3 sequence is 12 residues long. Germline CDR1 is SGHVS and CDR2 is FNYEAQ. The TCR sequence derives from a woman in her fifties or sixties in good health. The chain has TRBV7-6 and TRBJ1-1. Sequencing was done on a sample of blood T cells: a sorted CD56 or NKG2C T cell subset, CD4+ or CD8+ T cells, or bulk PBMC T cells (not recorded which). CDR3 region: CASSSRSEEAFF.